This TCR beta chain was identified during a study of blood T cell repertoires in COVID-19 (dated by TCRdb to the early 2020s). In the study overall: Collaborator samples came from the United States, Italy and Spain and covered acute and convalescent phases of COVID-19. The prospective study material was composed of cDNA or gDNA derived from T cells, B-cell-depleted T cells, or PBMCs. Subjects who had been exposed to COVID-19, were actively infected with it, or had recovered from it provided the deeply sampled blood TCRbeta repertoires that made up the dataset. A freely available public database, intended as a resource for researchers studying the immune response to SARS-CoV-2, is where the repertoires were released. Samples came from the ongoing ImmuneRACE study (first 160 participants) plus 1,254 subjects from 6 global collaborators. Nearly every sample came with metadata listing a de-identified subject ID, COVID-19 status, age in years and sex. Where available, HLA class I and class II types were obtained from metadata supplied by the sample provider rather than from assay-based typing.

CDR1 and CDR2 (LNHDA, SQIVND) derive from the germline V gene (reference sequence). Germline trimming: 4 bases from V, 1 base from J; junction bases outside gene matches: 6. CDR3 length: 16 amino acids, cysteine to phenylalanine. This entry keeps only the CDR3 DNA: 48 bases, framed from base 1. What the study reported, not specific to this receptor: The quantity of clinical and demographic metadata differed by source and by participant and was supplied without curation.

Whole blood was collected in K2EDTA tubes by collaborating institutions according to the institutions' own protocols. For TCRbeta analysis, collaborators shipped samples as frozen whole blood, isolated PBMCs, or DNA extracted from either of those sample types. Concerning this clone itself: Its binding antigen is unknown. No base quality information exists; no much larger clone differs at one position.

TCRbeta CDR3 regions were amplified from genomic DNA by means of the immunoSEQ Assay, a bias-controlled multiplex PCR. The original methods were these. Within the assay, amplification of reference gene primers was used to estimate how many nucleated cells each sample contained. To quantify the absolute abundance of each unique TCRbeta CDR3 rearrangement, sequence reads were collapsed and filtered. For each sample, productive Simpson clonality was calculated as the square root of Simpson's diversity index over productive rearrangements. Entries here come from immuneACCESS through TCRdb and include only in-frame sequences with V and J called. Some clones fail to appear in such tables; in the studies checked, an unresolved V gene covers under half of the shortfall, and the cause of the remainder is unknown. Clonal size and the V and J genes are those of that table, whereas D and trimming came from the DNA. The sample table records a few hundred thousand clones; approximately 85% of these occur just once. The ten largest clones capture roughly 0.8% of the sample.

The chain links TRBV19 with TRBJ2-2, and TRBD1 matches 7 of the central bases. Material: peripheral blood. The clonotype originates from a woman aged 25 to 39 with acute or convalescent COVID-19. The CDR3 reads CASSTTGAWNTGELFF. The DNA is TGTGCCAGTAGTACAACAGGGGCCTGGAACACCGGGGAGCTGTTTTTT.